A single sample is the source of the 7 T cell receptor beta chains below, sequenced in a study of OX40 agonist ivuxolimab in advanced cancers. TCRdb's table, derived via immunoSEQ multiplex PCR, lists solely in-frame clones and lacks some. The data contain around 41,000 clones, 85% of them seen just once; the ten biggest clones take up around 2.7%. The sequences come from CD4+ or CD8+ T cells sorted from blood, collected in a trial of the OX40 agonist ivuxolimab. The receptors shown here come from an adult with an advanced solid tumor such as melanoma, head and neck, liver or kidney cancer.

The chain combines TRBV10-3 with TRBJ2-1; the match to TRBD2 covers 8 bases. The germline gives CDR1 ENHRY, CDR2 SYGVKD. V lost 6 bases to trimming and J lost 3 bases; unmatched junction nucleotides: 4. The CDR3 is 14 residues long. The CDR3 coding sequence is TGTGCCATCAGATTAGCGGGACTCTACAATGAGCAGTTCTTC. Protein sequence: CAIRLAGLYNEQFF.

The chain has TRBV5-4 and TRBJ1-2; the D is unclear. The V end lost 5 bases, the J end lost 0 bases, and 11 bases lay between the germline ends. The CDR3 has 14 residues. Germline V lookup: CDR1 SGHNT, CDR2 YYREEE (reference sequence). In nucleotides, the CDR3 is TGTGCCAGCAGGTCGATCACCGCTAACTATGGCTACACCTTC. It encodes CASRSITANYGYTF.

The V and J genes are TRBV18 and TRBJ1-1; 7 positions match TRBD1. The germline CDR1 and CDR2 sequences are KGHSH and LQKENI. The CDR3 runs to 18 residues. Losses at the gene ends were 4 bases for V and 1 base for J; bases not matched to a gene: 15. The CDR3 loop reads CASSQGGLQGGRNTEAFF. CDR3 coding DNA: TGTGCCAGCTCACAAGGGGGCCTCCAAGGAGGAAGGAACACTGAAGCTTTCTTT.

V is TRBV28 and J is TRBJ2-3; tentative D call: TRBD2 (5 bases). Germline-derived CDR1 and CDR2 are MDHEN and SYDVKM. Trimming left V 2 bases short and J 0 bases short, with 12 bases between. This CDR3 is built from 16 residues. The CDR3: CASSLAGRDSTDTQYF. The CDR3 bases are TGTGCCAGCAGTTTAGCGGGCCGGGATAGCACAGATACGCAGTATTTT.

This clone was observed a single time. This chain uses TRBV6-9 with TRBJ2-1; no firm D call. CDR3 length: 17 residues. Germline assignment: CDR1 MNHGY and CDR2 SVAAGI. The germline V and J ends were trimmed by 3 bases and 0 bases, with 15 bases remaining between them. The CDR3 region is CASSYLRTECSYNEQFF. Here the CDR3 DNA reads TGTGCCAGCAGTTACTTGAGGACGGAATGCTCCTACAATGAGCAGTTCTTC.

This chain uses TRBV9 with TRBJ1-4, with D possibly matching TRBD1 (6 bases). Trimming cost V 4 bases and J 6 bases, with 16 bases left between them. The CDR3 has 15 residues. From germline, CDR1 is SGDLS and CDR2 YYNGEE. The CDR3 loop is CASSTSGTQYEKLFF. The CDR3 nucleotides read TGTGCCAGCAGCACATCCGGGACACAGTATGAAAAACTGTTTTTT.

This chain uses TRBV4-1 with TRBJ1-2, with D hard to call. Germline CDR1 is MGHRA and CDR2 is YSYEKL. V lost 4 bases, J lost 4 bases, and 10 bases lay in between. The CDR3 runs to 13 residues. The CDR3: CASSRADRYGYTF. In nucleotides, the CDR3 is TGCGCCAGCAGCCGGGCAGACCGCTATGGCTACACCTTC.